This T cell receptor beta chain was sequenced in a study of blood T cell repertoires in COVID-19. The method was immunoSEQ multiplex PCR; TCRdb's version includes in-frame clones alone and lacks a portion of them. Of about 190,000 clones listed, around 80% are singletons. The CDR3 consists of 14 residues. The TCR was taken from a woman of 80 years or more with active or convalescent COVID-19. Sequenced input: peripheral blood. The chain uses TRBV21-1 and TRBJ1-3. TRBV21-1 is a known pseudogene. DNA of the CDR3: TGTGCCAGCAGCATCGGAGGTTGGGGAAACACCATATATTTT. Its protein product is CASSIGGWGNTIYF.